This TCR beta chain is from a study of cytomegalovirus exposure and HLA in healthy donors. Points from the study as a whole: HLA allele associations emerged for about 16,000 TCR beta sequences in a later analysis, at 0.05 false discovery rate. A later analysis found common viral pathogens apparently linked to several of the most significant clusters.

Primers for the PCR totalled 60 Vbeta and 13 Jbeta. Some clones are missing from TCRdb's copy, which holds only in-frame ones; the method was immunoSEQ multiplex PCR. Seen here are approximately 160,000 clones, 82% observed once, and the top ten hold about 0.89%. Looked up from germline, CDR1 is SNHLY and CDR2 is FYNNEI. Losses at the gene ends were 5 bases for V and 0 bases for J; bases not matched to a gene: 3. This CDR3 comprises 14 residues. A note on this clone: Its antigen is unknown.

The sequencing sample was made of PBMCs. This receptor was identified in a girl aged 2 to 10 in good health and CMV-seropositive. The gene calls are TRBV2 and TRBJ2-5; 7 bases align to TRBD1. The DNA for the CDR3 is TGTGCCAGCAGTAGAGACAGGGACCAAGAGACCCAGTACTTC. It translates to CASSRDRDQETQYF.